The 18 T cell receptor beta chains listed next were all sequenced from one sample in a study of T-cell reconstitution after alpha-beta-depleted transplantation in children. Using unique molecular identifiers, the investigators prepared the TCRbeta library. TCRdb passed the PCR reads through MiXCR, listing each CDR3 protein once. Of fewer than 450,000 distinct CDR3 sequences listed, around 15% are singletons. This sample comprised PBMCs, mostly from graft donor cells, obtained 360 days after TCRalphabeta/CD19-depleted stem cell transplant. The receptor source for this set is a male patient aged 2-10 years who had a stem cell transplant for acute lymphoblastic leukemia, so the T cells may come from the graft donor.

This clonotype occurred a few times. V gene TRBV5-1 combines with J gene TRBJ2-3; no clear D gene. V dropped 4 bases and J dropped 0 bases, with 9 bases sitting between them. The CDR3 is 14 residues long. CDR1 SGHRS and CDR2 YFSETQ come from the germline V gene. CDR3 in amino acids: CASSTLESTDTQYF. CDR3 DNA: TGCGCCAGCAGCACTTTAGAAAGCACAGATACGCAGTATTTT. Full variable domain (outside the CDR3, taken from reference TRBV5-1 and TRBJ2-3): KAGVTQTPRYLIKTRGQQVTLSCSPISGHRSVSWYQQTPGQGLQFLFEYFSETQRNKGNFPGRFSGRQFSNSRSEMNVSTLELGDSALYLCASSTLESTDTQYFGPGTRLTVL.

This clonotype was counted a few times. The CDR3 DNA reads as TGTGCCAGCAGCTTACGGGACAGGACCCAGTACTTC. Its translation is CASSLRDRTQYF. The V and J genes are TRBV7-9 and TRBJ2-5; 7 nucleotides agree with TRBD1. This CDR3 has 12 residues. V lost 2 bases, J lost 7 bases, and 1 base stayed unmatched. In germline, CDR1 is SEHNR, CDR2 FQNEAQ (reference sequence).

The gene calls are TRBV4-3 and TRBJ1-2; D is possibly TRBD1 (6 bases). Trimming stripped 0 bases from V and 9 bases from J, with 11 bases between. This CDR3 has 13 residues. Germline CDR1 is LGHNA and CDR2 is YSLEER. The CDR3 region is CASSQDLGGSYTF. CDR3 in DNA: TGCGCCAGCAGCCAAGATCTAGGGGGGAGCTACACCTTC.

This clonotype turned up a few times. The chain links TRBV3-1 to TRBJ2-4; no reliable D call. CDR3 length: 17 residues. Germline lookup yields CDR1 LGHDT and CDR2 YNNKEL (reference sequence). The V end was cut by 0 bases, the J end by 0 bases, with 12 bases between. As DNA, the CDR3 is TGTGCCAGCAGCCAAGAACTCACAGTCCTAGCCAAAAACATTCAGTACTTC. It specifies CASSQELTVLAKNIQYF. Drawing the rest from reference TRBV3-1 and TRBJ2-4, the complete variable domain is DTAVSQTPKYLVTQMGNDKSIKCEQNLGHDTMYWYKQDSKKFLKIMFSYNNKELIINETVPNRFSPKSPDKAHLNLHINSLELGDSAVYFCASSQELTVLAKNIQYFGAGTRLSVL.

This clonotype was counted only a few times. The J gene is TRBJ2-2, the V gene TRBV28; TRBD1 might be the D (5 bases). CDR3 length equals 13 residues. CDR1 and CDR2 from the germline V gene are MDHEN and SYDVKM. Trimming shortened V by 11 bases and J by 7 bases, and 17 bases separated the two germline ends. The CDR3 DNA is TGTGCCGCCGGCTCAGGGCCCCGCGGGGAGCTGTTTTTT. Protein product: CAAGSGPRGELFF.

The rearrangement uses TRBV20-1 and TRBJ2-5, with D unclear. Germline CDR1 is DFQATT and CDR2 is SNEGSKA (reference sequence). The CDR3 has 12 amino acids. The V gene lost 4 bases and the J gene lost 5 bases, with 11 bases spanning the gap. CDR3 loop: CSATLRFETQYF. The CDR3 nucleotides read TGCAGTGCTACACTCCGATTCGAGACCCAGTACTTC.

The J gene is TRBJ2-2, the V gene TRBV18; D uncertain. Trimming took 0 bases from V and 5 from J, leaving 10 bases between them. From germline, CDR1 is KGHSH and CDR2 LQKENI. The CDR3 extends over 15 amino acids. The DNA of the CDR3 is TGTGCCAGCTCACCACCCTTGATATGGACCGGGGAGCTGTTTTTT. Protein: CASSPPLIWTGELFF.

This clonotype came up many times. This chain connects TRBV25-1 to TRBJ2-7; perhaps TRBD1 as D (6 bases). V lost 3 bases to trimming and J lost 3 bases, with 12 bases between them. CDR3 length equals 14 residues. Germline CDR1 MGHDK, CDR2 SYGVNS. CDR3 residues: CASSEAQGYYEQYF. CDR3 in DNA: TGTGCCAGCAGTGAGGCACAGGGTTACTACGAGCAGTACTTC.

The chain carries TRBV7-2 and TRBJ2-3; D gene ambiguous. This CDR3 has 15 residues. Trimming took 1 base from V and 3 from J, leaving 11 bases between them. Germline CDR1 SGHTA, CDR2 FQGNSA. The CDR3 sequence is CASSLVRIGTDTQYF. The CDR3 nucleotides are TGTGCCAGCAGCTTAGTCAGGATAGGTACAGATACGCAGTATTTT.

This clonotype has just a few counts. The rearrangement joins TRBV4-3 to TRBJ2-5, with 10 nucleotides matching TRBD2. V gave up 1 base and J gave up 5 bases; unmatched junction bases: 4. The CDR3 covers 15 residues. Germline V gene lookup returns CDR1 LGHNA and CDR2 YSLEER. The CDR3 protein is CASSQASGSLETQYF. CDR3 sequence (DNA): TGCGCCAGCAGCCAAGCTAGCGGGAGCTTGGAGACCCAGTACTTC.

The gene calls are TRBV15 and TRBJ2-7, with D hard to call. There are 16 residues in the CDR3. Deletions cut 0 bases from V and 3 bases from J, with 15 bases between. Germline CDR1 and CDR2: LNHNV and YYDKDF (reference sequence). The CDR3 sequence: CATSRDLLGGLYEQYF. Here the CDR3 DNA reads TGTGCCACCAGCAGAGATCTATTAGGCGGCCTCTACGAGCAGTACTTC.

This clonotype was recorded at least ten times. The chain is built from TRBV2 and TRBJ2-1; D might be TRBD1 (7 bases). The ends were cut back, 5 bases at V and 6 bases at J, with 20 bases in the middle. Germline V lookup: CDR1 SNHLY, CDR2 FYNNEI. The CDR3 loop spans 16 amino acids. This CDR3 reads CASSLEGAPFLNEQFF. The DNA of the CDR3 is TGTGCCAGCAGTCTGGAGGGGGCCCCCTTCCTCAATGAGCAGTTCTTC.

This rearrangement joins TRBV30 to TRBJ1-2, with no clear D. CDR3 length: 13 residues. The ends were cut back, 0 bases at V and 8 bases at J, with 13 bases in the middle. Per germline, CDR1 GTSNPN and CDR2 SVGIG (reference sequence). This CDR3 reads CAWSVRRVGGYTF. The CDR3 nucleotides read TGTGCCTGGAGTGTACGACGGGTGGGGGGCTACACCTTC.

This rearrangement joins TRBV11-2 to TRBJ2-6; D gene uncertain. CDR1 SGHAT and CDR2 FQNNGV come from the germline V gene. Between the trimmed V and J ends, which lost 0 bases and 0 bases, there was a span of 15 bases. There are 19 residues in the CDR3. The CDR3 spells CASSLDRGVTLSGANVLTF. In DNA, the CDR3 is TGTGCCAGCAGCTTAGATCGTGGAGTCACTCTCTCTGGGGCCAACGTCCTGACTTTC.

CDR3 region: CASRRSGRSTGELFF. CDR3 sequence (DNA): TGTGCCAGCAGGAGGAGCGGGAGGAGCACCGGGGAGCTGTTTTTT. The chain combines TRBV2 with TRBJ2-2; 9 nucleotides match TRBD2. Germline V CDR1 and CDR2: SNHLY, FYNNEI. V shed 6 bases, J shed 4 bases, and the junction held 6 bases outside the gene matches. The CDR3 runs to 15 residues.

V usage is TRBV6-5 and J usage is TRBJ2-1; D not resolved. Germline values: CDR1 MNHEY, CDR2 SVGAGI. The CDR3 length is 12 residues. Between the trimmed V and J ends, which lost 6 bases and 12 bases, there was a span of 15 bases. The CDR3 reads CASSLLGFGQFF. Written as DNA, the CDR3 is TGTGCCAGCAGCCTACTCGGTTTTGGGCAGTTCTTC.

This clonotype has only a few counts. The CDR3 reads CASSYWSEETQYF. The DNA of the CDR3 is TGTGCCAGCAGTTATTGGAGTGAGGAGACCCAGTACTTC. The chain is built from TRBV6-5 and TRBJ2-5; no clear D. Looked up from germline, CDR1 is MNHEY and CDR2 is SVGAGI. V lost 3 bases, J lost 5 bases, and 10 bases lay in between. CDR3 size: 13 residues.

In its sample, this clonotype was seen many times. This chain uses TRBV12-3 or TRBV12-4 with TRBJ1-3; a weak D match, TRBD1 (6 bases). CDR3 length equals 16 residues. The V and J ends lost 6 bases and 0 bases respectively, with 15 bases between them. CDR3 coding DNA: TGTGCCAGCAGACAGACAGGAGGCATCTCTGGAAACACCATATATTTT. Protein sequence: CASRQTGGISGNTIYF.